This section outlines one T cell receptor (beta chain) sequence together with its context. The repertoire was sequenced with immunoSEQ multiplex PCR; TCRdb's copy has only in-frame clones and lacks some. The top ten hold roughly 14% of the sample, which has fewer than 250,000 clones, 88% seen once. The CDR3 is 17 residues long. With V trimmed by 0 bases and J by 5 bases, 10 bases remained unmatched. Germline V lookup: CDR1 LGHDT, CDR2 YNNKEL (reference sequence). The sample comes from a study of blood T cell repertoires in COVID-19. This receptor was identified in a woman aged 45-65 years with acute COVID-19. The sequenced sample consisted of PBMCs or T cells enriched from blood (not recorded which). The chain employs TRBV3-1 (or the pseudogene TRBV3-2) and TRBJ2-5, with 9 bases that match TRBD2. The CDR3 loop reads CASSQEVSGRGEETQYF. For the CDR3, the DNA is TGTGCCAGCAGCCAAGAAGTTAGCGGGAGAGGTGAGGAGACCCAGTACTTC.